This TCR beta chain was identified during a study of CD8+CD57+ T cells in acquired aplastic anemia. Study summary: Sorted CD4+ and CD8+ cells yielded 2.5 to 3.5 ug of DNA on average.

The template used for profiling TCR beta VDJ and CDR3 was genomic DNA. TCRdb independently ran MiXCR on the reads; one entry per CDR3 protein. The sample holds about 420,000 distinct CDR3 sequences, 65% to 80% seen once. From germline, CDR1 is SGHTA and CDR2 FQGNSA. The length of the CDR3 is 15 residues. The germline V and J ends were trimmed by 2 bases and 12 bases, with 23 bases remaining between them. The TCR comes from a human donor in good health, serving as a control. Sample: sorted CD4+, CD8+, or CD8+CD57+ T cells (not recorded which) from PBMCs. The chain joins TRBV7-2 to TRBJ2-7, with no clear D. The DNA of the CDR3 is TGTGCCAGCAGCTTAACGGCCTCAACTTATGAAGAACTGTACTTC. It codes for CASSLTASTYEELYF.